The sequence of this T cell receptor (beta chain) was determined in a study of cytomegalovirus exposure and HLA in healthy donors. Study context: HLA-typed donors contributed some 85 million unique TCRs, which were held in an early data release. Of the donors genotyped, a few hundred in all, about 82% fell in the Caucasian-associated ancestry cluster.

There are 14 residues in the CDR3. Germline CDR1 and CDR2: PRHDT and FYEKMQ (reference sequence). Only a few counts were recorded for this clone. Amplification used 60 Vbeta primers and 13 Jbeta primers. The data were produced by immunoSEQ multiplex PCR, yet TCRdb's version contains in-frame clones alone and is incomplete. The sample consists of approximately 190,000 clones, over 80% of them appearing once. This sequence originates from a man aged 35 to 55 in good health and CMV-seropositive. V gene TRBV13 combines with J gene TRBJ2-5, with unresolved D. With the DNA end fitting TRBJ2-7 better, the J assignment may be wrong. The sample was PBMCs. CDR3 protein: CASSAVVVEDEQYF. CDR3 DNA sequence: TGTGCCAGCAGCGCGGTAGTTGTGGAAGACGAGCAGTACTTC.